The TCR beta chain described here comes from a study of cytomegalovirus exposure and HLA in healthy donors. Findings and caveats of the study: For most TCR sequences rarity was the rule, although some public TCRs occurred in many donors. Reports credit the classifier with highly specific, highly sensitive diagnosis of cytomegalovirus status.

Germline CDR1 and CDR2: SGHRS and YFSETQ. V was pared by 4 bases and J by 3 bases, with 4 bases of the junction left unmatched. The CDR3 has 13 amino acids. On this clone itself: Antigen unknown.

Here immunoSEQ multiplex PCR was the method, and the copy in TCRdb shows in-frame clones only, minus some. The sample holds some 130,000 clones, 80% to 90% seen once. The donors were part of the validation cohort, which consisted of some 120 subjects and was separate from the first cohort of about 720 subjects. This chain links TRBV5-1 with TRBJ2-7, with 7 bases fitting TRBD1. This receptor was identified in a man younger than 35 in good health and CMV-seronegative. The sample was PBMCs. Here the CDR3 DNA reads TGCGCCAGCAGCGGGGGACAGCTCTACGAGCAGTACTTC. Residues: CASSGGQLYEQYF. The full variable domain, completed using reference TRBV5-1 and TRBJ2-7, is KAGVTQTPRYLIKTRGQQVTLSCSPISGHRSVSWYQQTPGQGLQFLFEYFSETQRNKGNFPGRFSGRQFSNSRSEMNVSTLELGDSALYLCASSGGQLYEQYFGPGTRLTVT.